These T cell receptor beta chains were read from a single sample in a study of regulatory T cells in long-lasting Graves disease. TCRdb ran MiXCR on the multiplex PCR reads and lists one entry per CDR3 protein. The table records 450,000 or so distinct CDR3 sequences, less than 25% of them present only once. The sample here was peripheral blood mononuclear cells (PBMCs), taken when the disease was refractory, from a patient treated with antithyroid drugs. The receptor set was obtained from a female donor with Graves disease. The CDR3 runs from the conserved cysteine through the conserved F or W. The D gene is left open where the match is weak. Only part of the rows carry a size: once, few, many, or a class if the clone is expanded.

V gene	J gene	clone size	D gene	CDR3 DNA	CDR3 protein
TRBV7-9	TRBJ2-1	once	TRBD2	TGTGCCAGCAGCAAGACTAGCGGAGGGTACAATGAGCAGTTCTTC	CASSKTSGGYNEQFF
TRBV15	TRBJ1-4	many	-	TGTGCCACCACAGGGACGGCTAATGAAAAACTGTTTTTT	CATTGTANEKLFF
TRBV5-1	TRBJ1-5	-	TRBD1	TGCGCCAGCAGCAAGGGGACAGGGCAAAATCAGCCCCAGCATTTT	CASSKGTGQNQPQHF
TRBV19	TRBJ2-2	-	TRBD2	TGTGCCAGTTCAGTCTCTAGCGGGACCATCACCGGGGAGCTGTTTTTT	CASSVSSGTITGELFF
TRBV7-2	TRBJ1-3	-	-	TGTGCCAGCAGCTTACACGGCAGCTCTGGAAACACCATATATTTT	CASSLHGSSGNTIYF
TRBV28	TRBJ2-7	-	TRBD2	TGTGCCAGCAGTCCCCGGCGGGAGTCTGGGGAGCAGTACTTC	CASSPRRESGEQYF
TRBV16	TRBJ1-2	many	-	TGTGCCAGCAGCCGGGCGAGAGGTCCAGGGCACTATGGCTACACCTTC	CASSRARGPGHYGYTF
TRBV3-1	TRBJ2-6	few	TRBD2	TGTGCCAGCAGCCAAGATAGGGTAGCGGGGAACTCTGGGGCCAACGTCCTGACTTTC	CASSQDRVAGNSGANVLTF
TRBV5-5	TRBJ2-1	-	TRBD2	TGTGCCAGCAGCTTGGCCTTGACTAGCGGGGCCTGGGGCAATGAGCAGTTCTTC	CASSLALTSGAWGNEQFF
TRBV6-2/TRBV6-3	TRBJ2-6	few	-	TGTGCCAGCTTCGGGGCTCTTGGGGCCAACGTCCTGACTTTC	CASFGALGANVLTF
TRBV18	TRBJ1-2	-	-	TGTGCCAGCTCACCACCGGAAAGGGCTAACTATGGCTACACCTTC	CASSPPERANYGYTF
TRBV6-5	TRBJ2-1	-	-	TGTGCCAGCAGTTTTAGCGGCGCCTCGGGGAATGAGCAGTTCTTC	CASSFSGASGNEQFF
TRBV5-1	TRBJ2-3	few	-	TGCGCCAGCAGCTTGGTAGGCTATAACACAGATACGCAGTATTTT	CASSLVGYNTDTQYF
TRBV27	TRBJ2-1	-	TRBD2	TGTGCCAGCAGTCAAGGGACTAGCGGGAGAAATGAGCAGTTCTTC	CASSQGTSGRNEQFF
TRBV11-2	TRBJ2-3	-	-	TGTGCCAGCAGCTTAGGTGTCGGCACATTCACAGATACGCAGTATTTT	CASSLGVGTFTDTQYF
TRBV27	TRBJ2-1	-	TRBD2	TGTGCCAGCAGGTCTAGCGGGAGGGCTTCCTACAATGAGCAGTTCTTC	CASRSSGRASYNEQFF
TRBV6-1	TRBJ2-7	many	TRBD2	TGTGCCAGCAGTGGGGCGGGAGGTGCCTACGAGCAGTACTTC	CASSGAGGAYEQYF
TRBV28	TRBJ1-2	many	TRBD1	TGTGCCAGCAGTGCCCAGGACAGGGGCGGGGGCTACACCTTC	CASSAQDRGGGYTF
TRBV28	TRBJ2-7	many	-	TGTGCCAGCAGTTCTCAACCCCCGGGCCGCTATAGCGAGCAGTACTTC	CASSSQPPGRYSEQYF
TRBV13	TRBJ2-5	-	-	TGTGCCGGCAGCCTCCGGGACCGTCTGACCCAGTACTTC	CAGSLRDRLTQYF